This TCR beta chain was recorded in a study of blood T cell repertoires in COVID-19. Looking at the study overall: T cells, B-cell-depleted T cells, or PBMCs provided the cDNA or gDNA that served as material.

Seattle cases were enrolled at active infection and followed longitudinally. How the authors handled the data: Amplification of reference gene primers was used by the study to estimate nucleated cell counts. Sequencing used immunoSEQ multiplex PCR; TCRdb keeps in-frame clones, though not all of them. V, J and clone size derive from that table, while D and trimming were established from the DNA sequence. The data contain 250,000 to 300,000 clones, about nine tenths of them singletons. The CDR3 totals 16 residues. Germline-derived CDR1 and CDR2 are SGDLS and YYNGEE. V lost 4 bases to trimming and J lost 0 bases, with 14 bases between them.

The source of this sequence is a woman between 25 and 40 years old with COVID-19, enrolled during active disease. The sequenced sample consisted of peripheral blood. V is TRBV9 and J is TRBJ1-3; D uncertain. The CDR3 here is CASSSTGSASGNTIYF. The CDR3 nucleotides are TGTGCCAGCAGCTCTACCGGGAGTGCCTCTGGAAACACCATATATTTT.